Below, 19 T cell receptor beta chains from the same sample are listed, as sequenced in a study of T cells in narcolepsy. TCRdb's copy holds only in-frame clones and misses some; the assay was immunoSEQ multiplex PCR. This table holds approximately 30,000 clones, 86% found once. The specimen was CD45RA- memory CD4+ T cells from PBMCs. These receptors were collected from a human donor with narcolepsy.

The chain recombines TRBV6-6 with TRBJ1-5; D is uncertain. Germline CDR1 MNHNY, CDR2 SVGAGI (reference sequence). The CDR3 sequence is 12 residues long. V gave up 8 bases and J gave up 9 bases, with 14 bases separating them. CDR3 region: CASGRPGRPQHF. In DNA form, the CDR3 reads TGTGCCAGCGGTCGGCCGGGTCGGCCCCAGCATTTT.

This chain joins TRBV6-6 and TRBJ2-5, with unresolved D. The J call may be incorrect, as the DNA end agrees better with TRBJ2-7. CDR3 length equals 14 residues. The V gene's germline CDR1 is MNHNY and CDR2 SVGAGI (reference sequence). The CDR3 region is CASSYPANSYEQYF. The CDR3 nucleotides are TGTGCCAGCAGTTATCCGGCTAATTCCTACGAGCAGTACTTC.

The rearrangement links TRBV9 to TRBJ2-1, with D perhaps matching TRBD2 (5 bases). The ends were cut back, 1 base at V and 6 bases at J, with 8 bases in the middle. From germline, CDR1 is SGDLS and CDR2 YYNGEE. This CDR3 contains 13 residues. CDR3 amino acids: CASSVYAGNEQFF. The CDR3 DNA is TGTGCCAGCAGCGTATATGCGGGCAATGAGCAGTTCTTC.

A few counts support this clone. The genes are TRBV6-5 and TRBJ1-6; D gene ambiguous. Between the trimmed V and J ends, which lost 6 bases and 4 bases, there was a span of 13 bases. This CDR3 region has 15 residues. CDR1 is MNHEY and CDR2 is SVGAGI in the germline V gene. The CDR3 sequence: CASREINQYNSPLHF. DNA for the CDR3: TGTGCCAGCAGGGAAATAAACCAATATAATTCACCCCTCCACTTT.

V and J are TRBV19 and TRBJ1-6, with TRBD1 identical over 8 bases. In germline, CDR1 is LNHDA, CDR2 SQIVND (reference sequence). Germline trimming cut 7 bases from V and 5 bases from J; bases unmatched to any gene: 4. The CDR3 is made up of 14 amino acids. The CDR3 DNA is TGTGCCAGTACTCCGACAGGGGATAATTCACCCCTCCACTTT. Its protein product is CASTPTGDNSPLHF.

This clone appeared a few times. The chain uses TRBV7-9 and TRBJ2-7; the D is unclear. The CDR3 loop spans 14 amino acids. Germline V gene data show CDR1 as SEHNR and CDR2 as FQNEAQ (reference sequence). The V gene lost 2 bases and the J gene lost 1 base, with 9 bases spanning the gap. DNA for the CDR3: TGTGCCAGCAGCTTACGGGCAAGTTCCTACGAGCAGTACTTC. Protein: CASSLRASSYEQYF.

The chain joins TRBV29-1 to TRBJ2-5; maybe TRBD2 (6 bases). The CDR3 has 12 residues. CDR1 is SQVTM and CDR2 is ANQGSEA in the germline V gene. V shed 7 bases and J shed 4 bases, with 13 bases lying between them. The DNA for the CDR3 is TGCAGCGCGGGGGACCTGAGAGAGACCCAGTACTTC. Translation: CSAGDLRETQYF.

The V gene is TRBV5-5, the J gene TRBJ1-1, with D unresolved. CDR3 length: 14 residues. The V and J ends lost 0 bases and 6 bases respectively, with 12 bases between them. Germline V CDR1 and CDR2: SGHKS, YYEKEE (reference sequence). DNA for the CDR3: TGTGCCAGCAGCTTGGAGGTTCCGCACGCTGAAGCTTTCTTT. Its translation: CASSLEVPHAEAFF.

The chain links TRBV7-9 to TRBJ2-3, with 10 bases identical to TRBD2. The germline CDR1 and CDR2 sequences are SEHNR and FQNEAQ (reference sequence). The ends lost 5 bases at V and 0 bases at J; junction bases unmatched: 5. The CDR3 has 16 amino acids. The CDR3, as DNA: TGTGCCAGCAGCCCTTTAGCGGGGGGCAGCACAGATACGCAGTATTTT. Amino acid sequence: CASSPLAGGSTDTQYF. Full variable domain (rest looked up from reference TRBV7-9 and TRBJ2-3): DTGVSQNPRHKITKRGQNVTFRCDPISEHNRLYWYRQTLGQGPEFLTYFQNEAQLEKSRLLSDRFSAERPKGSFSTLEIQRTEQGDSAMYLCASSPLAGGSTDTQYFGPGTRLTVL.

This chain joins TRBV4-2 and TRBJ1-2; no reliable D call. The V end lost 0 bases, the J end lost 9 bases, and 11 bases lay between the germline ends. This CDR3 has 13 residues. Germline values: CDR1 LGHNA, CDR2 YNFKEQ. The CDR3 loop reads CASSQDRKDRYTF. CDR3 nucleotide sequence: TGTGCCAGCAGCCAAGATCGGAAGGATCGCTACACCTTC.

The V gene is TRBV7-6, the J gene TRBJ1-1, with D hard to call. CDR3 length: 12 residues. Trimming took off 5 bases at V and 4 bases at J, with 8 bases between the two ends. The germline V gene has CDR1 SGHVS and CDR2 FNYEAQ. The DNA for the CDR3 is TGTGCCAGCAGCCCCTGGGGCACTGAAGCTTTCTTT. Encoded protein: CASSPWGTEAFF.

This rearrangement joins TRBV11-2 to TRBJ2-3; TRBD1 agrees at 9 bases. The CDR3 loop spans 14 amino acids. The J segment lost 5 bases and the V segment lost 6 bases, leaving 6 bases of the junction unmatched. CDR1 is SGHAT, CDR2 FQNNGV, per germline. The CDR3: CASSPRTGEDTQYF. The DNA of the CDR3 is TGTGCCAGCAGTCCTCGGACAGGGGAAGATACGCAGTATTTT.

The V gene is TRBV7-9, the J gene TRBJ2-4; a weak D match, TRBD1 (6 bases). V lost 5 bases, J lost 7 bases, and 18 bases lay in between. CDR1 and CDR2 from the germline V gene are SEHNR and FQNEAQ (reference sequence). The CDR3 spans 15 residues. CDR3 protein: CASSAGTVQGNIQYF. The CDR3 nucleotides are TGTGCCAGCAGCGCCGGGACCGTCCAGGGGAACATTCAGTACTTC.

The chain employs TRBV7-8 and TRBJ1-1; the D gene is possibly TRBD1 (5 bases). This CDR3 comprises 13 residues. CDR1 and CDR2 from the germline V gene are SGHVS and FQNEAQ. Deletions cut 7 bases from V and 2 bases from J, with 11 bases between. CDR3 sequence (DNA): TGTGCCAGCACCTCTGGGGGAAACACTGAAGCTTTCTTT. It translates to CASTSGGNTEAFF.

The J gene is TRBJ2-4, the V gene TRBV10-2, with 8 bases identical to TRBD1. V dropped 7 bases and J dropped 3; count of bases not matched to a gene: 11. CDR3 length: 16 amino acids. Germline loops: CDR1 WSHSY, CDR2 SAAADI. This chain's CDR3 is CASKVGPDRDKNIQYF. Here the CDR3 DNA reads TGCGCCAGCAAGGTCGGCCCGGACAGGGACAAAAACATTCAGTACTTC.

The V call is TRBV6-5, the J call TRBJ1-5; no reliable D call. V gave up 6 bases and J gave up 3 bases, with 15 bases separating them. CDR3 length: 15 residues. Per the germline V gene, CDR1 is MNHEY and CDR2 is SVGAGI. CDR3 region: CASRAQTGSNQPQHF. DNA of the CDR3: TGTGCCAGCAGGGCGCAGACGGGCTCCAATCAGCCCCAGCATTTT.

This clone was recorded once. The gene calls are TRBV29-1 and TRBJ1-2; D uncertain. The CDR3 loop spans 11 amino acids. Germline loops: CDR1 SQVTM, CDR2 ANQGSEA. Trimming removed 3 bases from V and 8 bases from J, with 10 bases in between. For the CDR3, the DNA is TGCAGCGTTGAGCCCCACAACGGCTACACCTTC. Amino acids: CSVEPHNGYTF.

J is TRBJ1-2 and V is TRBV6-5; 10 nucleotides match TRBD1. The trim removed 2 bases at V and 5 bases at J, leaving 5 bases unmatched. The CDR3 has 15 amino acids. Germline V gene data show CDR1 as MNHEY and CDR2 as SVGAGI. This CDR3 is CASSYRGQGTYGYTF. CDR3 nucleotide sequence: TGTGCCAGCAGTTACAGGGGACAGGGGACATATGGCTACACCTTC.

The gene calls are TRBV2 and TRBJ1-3; D ambiguous. The germline V gene has CDR1 SNHLY and CDR2 FYNNEI. The CDR3 loop spans 15 amino acids. V lost 3 bases, J lost 1 base, and 10 bases lay in between. The CDR3 bases are TGTGCCAGCAGTGAGAGAGGGCCGTCTGGAAACACCATATATTTT. Translated, it gives CASSERGPSGNTIYF.